The 9 T cell receptor beta chains below all came from one sample that was sequenced in a study of shared clonotypes between healthy human individuals. The method was immunoSEQ multiplex PCR; TCRdb's version includes in-frame clones alone and lacks a portion of them. Of approximately 530,000 clones listed, more than 95% are singletons. Sequences were obtained from naive CD4+ T cells sorted from blood. As to subset: CD45RA+ positively selected. The receptors were gathered from a woman aged 30 to 39 in good health.

The chain couples TRBV2 to TRBJ2-1, with 11 bases aligning to TRBD2. Germline CDR1 SNHLY, CDR2 FYNNEI. V lost 4 bases to trimming and J lost 2 bases; unmatched junction nucleotides: 4. The CDR3 consists of 16 residues. The DNA of the CDR3 is TGTGCCAGCAGTGGTCAACTAGCGGGAGCCTACAATGAGCAGTTCTTC. It is translated as CASSGQLAGAYNEQFF.

The V gene is TRBV4-1, the J gene TRBJ2-7, with a weak D call TRBD2 (5 bases). Trimming took 4 bases from V and 4 from J, leaving 17 bases between them. Germline CDR1 is MGHRA and CDR2 is YSYEKL. The length of the CDR3 is 15 residues. CDR3 region: CASSLLGLAGYEQYF. The CDR3, as DNA: TGCGCCAGCAGCCTCCTTGGGCTAGCTGGGTACGAGCAGTACTTC.

The chain links TRBV4-1 to TRBJ1-2; maybe TRBD1 (5 bases). Germline CDR1 is MGHRA and CDR2 is YSYEKL. V lost 1 base, J lost 5 bases, and 11 bases lay in between. CDR3 length: 14 residues. The CDR3 spells CASSQVGAEYGYTF. In DNA form, the CDR3 reads TGCGCCAGCAGCCAAGTAGGGGCGGAGTATGGCTACACCTTC.

Concerning this clone itself: Its ends do not fully match the called genes, so a read error is possible. V usage is TRBV10-3 and J usage is TRBJ2-2; D remains unclear. This CDR3 region has 16 residues. Germline lookup yields CDR1 ENHRY and CDR2 SYGVKD. CDR3 residues: CAISESAGSSTGELFF. CDR3 coding DNA: TGTGCCATCAGTGAGTCTGCTGGGTCTTCCACCGGCGAGCTGTTTTTT.

Comment on this clone: Other DNA sequences in the same sample also yield this CDR3. This chain joins TRBV18 and TRBJ2-1, with TRBD1 identical over 7 bases. The CDR3 runs to 13 residues. Looked up from germline, CDR1 is KGHSH and CDR2 is LQKENI. J gave up 5 bases and V 3 bases, and 1 base lay outside the gene matches. DNA of the CDR3: TGTGCCAGCTCACCGGGACAGAACAATGAGCAGTTCTTC. It yields the protein CASSPGQNNEQFF.

The rearrangement links TRBV14 to TRBJ2-7; D remains ambiguous. The CDR3 runs 14 residues. The germline V gene encodes CDR1 SGHDN and CDR2 FVKESK. V was shortened by 4 bases and J by 0 bases, with 10 bases between the two germline ends. The CDR3 DNA reads as TGTGCCAGCAGCCGTAGAGCAATCTCCTACGAGCAGTACTTC. Its translation is CASSRRAISYEQYF.

This clone was seen a single time. V is TRBV28 and J is TRBJ1-1; 8 bases fit TRBD1. The CDR3 sequence is 15 residues long. Germline CDR1 MDHEN, CDR2 SYDVKM. With V trimmed by 8 bases and J by 5 bases, 13 bases remained unmatched. CDR3 sequence: CASSPRTGPLTEAFF. The CDR3 nucleotides are TGTGCCAGCTCCCCCCGGACAGGGCCACTAACTGAAGCTTTCTTT.

V and J are TRBV19 and TRBJ2-5; D is unresolved. The CDR3 loop spans 14 amino acids. CDR1 and CDR2 (germline): LNHDA, SQIVND (reference sequence). Trimming took off 5 bases at V and 5 bases at J, with 15 bases between the two ends. The CDR3 coding sequence is TGTGCCAGTAGTTCGTCTTATGGGCAGGAGACCCAGTACTTC. It translates to CASSSSYGQETQYF.

Here the CDR3 DNA reads TGTGCCAGCAGCTTAGAAGGACTAGCGGGAAACGAGCAGTACTTC. It translates to CASSLEGLAGNEQYF. V is TRBV7-2 and J is TRBJ2-5; TRBD2 matches at 12 bases. The J call may be mistaken, given a closer DNA end match to TRBJ2-7. CDR3 size: 15 residues. Germline V lookup: CDR1 SGHTA, CDR2 FQGNSA.